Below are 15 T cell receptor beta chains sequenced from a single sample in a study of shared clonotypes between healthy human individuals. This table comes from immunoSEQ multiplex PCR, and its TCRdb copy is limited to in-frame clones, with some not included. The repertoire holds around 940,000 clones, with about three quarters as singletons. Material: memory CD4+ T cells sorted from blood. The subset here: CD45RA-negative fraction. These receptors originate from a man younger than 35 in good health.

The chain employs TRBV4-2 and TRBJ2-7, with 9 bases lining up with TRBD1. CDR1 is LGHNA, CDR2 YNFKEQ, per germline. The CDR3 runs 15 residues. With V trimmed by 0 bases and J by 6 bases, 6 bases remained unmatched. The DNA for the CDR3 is TGTGCCAGCAGCCAAGATCTGTACAGGGGGCTCGAGCAGTACTTC. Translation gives CASSQDLYRGLEQYF.

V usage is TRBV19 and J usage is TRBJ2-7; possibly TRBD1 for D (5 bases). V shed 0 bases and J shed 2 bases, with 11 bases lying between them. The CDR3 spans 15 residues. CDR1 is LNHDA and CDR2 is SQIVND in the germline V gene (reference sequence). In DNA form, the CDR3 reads TGTGCCAGTAGTATAGATAACTTAGGGGCCTACGAGCAGTACTTC. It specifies CASSIDNLGAYEQYF. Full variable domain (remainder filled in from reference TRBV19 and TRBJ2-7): DGGITQSPKYLFRKEGQNVTLSCEQNLNHDAMYWYRQDPGQGLRLIYYSQIVNDFQKGDIAEGYSVSREKKESFPLTVTSAQKNPTAFYLCASSIDNLGAYEQYFGPGTRLTVT.

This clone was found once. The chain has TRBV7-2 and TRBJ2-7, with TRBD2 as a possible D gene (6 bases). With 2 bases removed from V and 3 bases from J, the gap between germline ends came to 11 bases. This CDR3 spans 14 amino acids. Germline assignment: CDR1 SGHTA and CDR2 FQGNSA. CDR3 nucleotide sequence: TGTGCCAGCAGCTTACTCGGACTAAACTACGAGCAGTACTTC. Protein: CASSLLGLNYEQYF.

The CDR3 here is CASSTTSGRTYEQYF. CDR3 nucleotide sequence: TGTGCCAGCAGCACCACTAGCGGGAGGACCTACGAGCAGTACTTC. The rearrangement uses TRBV28 and TRBJ2-7; TRBD2 agrees at 12 bases. Per germline, CDR1 MDHEN and CDR2 SYDVKM. V was pared by 6 bases and J by 2 bases, with 5 bases of the junction left unmatched. This CDR3 has 15 amino acids.

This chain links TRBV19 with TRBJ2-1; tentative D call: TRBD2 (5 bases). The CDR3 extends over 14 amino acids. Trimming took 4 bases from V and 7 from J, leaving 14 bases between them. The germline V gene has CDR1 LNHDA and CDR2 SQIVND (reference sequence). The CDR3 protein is CASSTQYSANEQFF. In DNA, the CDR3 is TGTGCCAGTAGTACTCAATATAGCGCGAATGAGCAGTTCTTC. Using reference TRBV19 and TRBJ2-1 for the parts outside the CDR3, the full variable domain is DGGITQSPKYLFRKEGQNVTLSCEQNLNHDAMYWYRQDPGQGLRLIYYSQIVNDFQKGDIAEGYSVSREKKESFPLTVTSAQKNPTAFYLCASSTQYSANEQFFGPGTRLTVL.

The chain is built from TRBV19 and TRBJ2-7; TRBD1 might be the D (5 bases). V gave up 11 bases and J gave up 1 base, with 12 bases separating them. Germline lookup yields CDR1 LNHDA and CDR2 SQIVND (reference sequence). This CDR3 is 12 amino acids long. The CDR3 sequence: CAAGPTSYEQYF. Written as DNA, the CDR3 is TGTGCCGCAGGGCCTACTTCCTACGAGCAGTACTTC.

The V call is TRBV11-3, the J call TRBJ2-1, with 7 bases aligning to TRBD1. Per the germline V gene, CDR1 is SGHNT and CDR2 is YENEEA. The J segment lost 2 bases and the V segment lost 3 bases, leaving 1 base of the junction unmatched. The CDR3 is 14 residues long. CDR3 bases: TGTGCCAGCAGCTTGACAGGGACCTACAATGAGCAGTTCTTC. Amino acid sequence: CASSLTGTYNEQFF.

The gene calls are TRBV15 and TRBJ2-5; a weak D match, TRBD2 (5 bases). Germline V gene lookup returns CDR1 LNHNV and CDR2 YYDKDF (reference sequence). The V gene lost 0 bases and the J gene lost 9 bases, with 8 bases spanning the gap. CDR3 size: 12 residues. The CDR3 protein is CATSRDVRAQYF. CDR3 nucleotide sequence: TGTGCCACCAGCAGAGATGTGAGGGCCCAGTACTTC.

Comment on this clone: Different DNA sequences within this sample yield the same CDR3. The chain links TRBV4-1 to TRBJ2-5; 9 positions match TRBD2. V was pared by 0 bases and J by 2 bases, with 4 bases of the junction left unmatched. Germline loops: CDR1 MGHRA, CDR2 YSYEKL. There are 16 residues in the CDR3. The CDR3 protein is CASSQEGLAGQETQYF. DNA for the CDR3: TGCGCCAGCAGCCAAGAAGGGCTAGCGGGGCAAGAGACCCAGTACTTC.

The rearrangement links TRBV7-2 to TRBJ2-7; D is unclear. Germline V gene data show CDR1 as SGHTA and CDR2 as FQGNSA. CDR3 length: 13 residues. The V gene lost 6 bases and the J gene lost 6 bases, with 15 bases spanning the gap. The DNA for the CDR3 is TGTGCCAGCAGTCCGGCCACTAATCCCGAGCAGTACTTC. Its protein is CASSPATNPEQYF.

In DNA form, the CDR3 reads TGTGCCAGCAGCCAATCGGTCTACGAGCAGTACTTC. Encoded protein: CASSQSVYEQYF. V is TRBV16 and J is TRBJ2-7; D is ambiguous. This CDR3 is built from 12 residues. Germline V lookup: CDR1 KGHSY, CDR2 FQNENV. V lost 0 bases, J lost 3 bases, and 3 bases lay in between.

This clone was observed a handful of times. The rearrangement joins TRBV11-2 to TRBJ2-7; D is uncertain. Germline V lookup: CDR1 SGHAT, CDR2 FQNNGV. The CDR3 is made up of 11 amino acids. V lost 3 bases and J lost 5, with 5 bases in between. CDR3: CASSFGHEQYF. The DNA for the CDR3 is TGTGCCAGCAGCTTCGGCCACGAGCAGTACTTC.

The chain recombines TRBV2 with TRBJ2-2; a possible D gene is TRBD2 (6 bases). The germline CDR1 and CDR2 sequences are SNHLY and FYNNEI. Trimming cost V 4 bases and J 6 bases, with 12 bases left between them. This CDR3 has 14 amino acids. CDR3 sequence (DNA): TGTGCCAGCAGTGTGTTCGGGGGACCCGGGGAGCTGTTTTTT. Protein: CASSVFGGPGELFF.

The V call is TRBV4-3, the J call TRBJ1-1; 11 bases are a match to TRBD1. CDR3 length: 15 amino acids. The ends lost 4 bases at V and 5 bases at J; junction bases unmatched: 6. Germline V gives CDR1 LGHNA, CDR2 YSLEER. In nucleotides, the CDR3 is TGCGCCAGCAGCCGGGCCTGGGACAGGGGGACTGAAGCTTTCTTT. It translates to CASSRAWDRGTEAFF.

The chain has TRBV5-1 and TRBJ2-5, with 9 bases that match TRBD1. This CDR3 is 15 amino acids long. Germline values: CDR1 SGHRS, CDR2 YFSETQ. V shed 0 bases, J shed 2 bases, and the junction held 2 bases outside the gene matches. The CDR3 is CASSLGTGAQETQYF. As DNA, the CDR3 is TGCGCCAGCAGCTTGGGGACAGGGGCTCAAGAGACCCAGTACTTC.